This paragraph covers one T cell receptor (beta chain) sequence. The antigen is undetermined. V was trimmed by 4 bases and J by 3 bases, leaving 11 bases between them. CDR1 and CDR2 (germline): SGHRS, YFSETQ. The CDR3 has 13 residues. PCR employed 60 Vbeta and 13 Jbeta primers. The table came from immunoSEQ multiplex PCR; TCRdb's copy has only in-frame clones and leaves some out. The data hold 100,000 to 150,000 clones, with around three quarters observed a single time. This sample is drawn from a study of cytomegalovirus exposure and HLA in healthy donors. Whole-study results and caveats: Many donors carried some public TCRs, although rarity characterized most TCR sequences. Reportedly, HLA-A and HLA-B alleles of most subjects were accurately predicted from TCR beta.

The chain joins TRBV5-1 to TRBJ2-7; the D is unclear. Input material: PBMCs. The receptor was derived from a man aged 25-45 years in good health and CMV-seropositive. CDR3 protein: CASSHDTYYEQYF. The DNA of the CDR3 is TGCGCCAGCAGCCACGACACTTACTACGAGCAGTACTTC.